This passage covers 13 T cell receptor beta chains from one sample sequenced in a study of shared clonotypes between healthy human individuals. Measured with immunoSEQ multiplex PCR; TCRdb has only the in-frame clones, and not every one. The data show about 980,000 clones, over 75% seen once. The sequenced sample consisted of memory CD4+ T cells sorted from blood. Subset indicated: CD45RA-negative fraction. All receptors derive from a man between 18 and 29 years old in good health.

This clone was seen more than once but under ten times. This chain links TRBV7-7 with TRBJ1-1; unclear D gene. The germline CDR1 and CDR2 sequences are SSHAT and FNYEAQ (reference sequence). The CDR3 runs 13 residues. The CDR3 nucleotides are TGTGCTACCATGGAAGTGGGGAGCACTGAAGCTTTCTTT. Protein sequence: CATMEVGSTEAFF. The full variable domain, rest sourced from reference TRBV7-7 and TRBJ1-1, is GAGVSQSPRYKVTKRGQDVTLRCDPISSHATLYWYQQALGQGPEFLTYFNYEAQPDKSGLPSDRFSAERPEGSISTLTIQRTEQRDSAMYRCATMEVGSTEAFFGQGTRLTVV.

This clone was counted a single time. As DNA, the CDR3 is TGTGCCAGCAGCTTAAACCCACAGGGGGCCTCCTACGAGCAGTACTTC. Its translation: CASSLNPQGASYEQYF. The genes are TRBV7-9 and TRBJ2-7; 9 nucleotides align to TRBD1. Germline V gene lookup returns CDR1 SEHNR and CDR2 FQNEAQ (reference sequence). The V and J ends lost 2 bases and 0 bases, in that order; junction bases with no gene match: 5. The CDR3 length is 16 residues.

V is TRBV5-4 and J is TRBJ2-5; D call uncertain. Germline loops: CDR1 SGHNT, CDR2 YYREEE (reference sequence). The CDR3 consists of 13 residues. Deletions cut 4 bases from V and 5 bases from J, with 12 bases between. In nucleotides, the CDR3 is TGTGCCAGCAGCCCGCCTCTTCAGGAGACCCAGTACTTC. Amino acid sequence: CASSPPLQETQYF.

This chain links TRBV18 with TRBJ2-7; 7 nucleotides agree with TRBD2. The CDR3 loop spans 21 amino acids. V lost 3 bases and J lost 2; bases outside the gene matches: 25. Germline loops: CDR1 KGHSH, CDR2 LQKENI. The CDR3 DNA sequence: TGTGCCAGCTCACCGAGACCGCCACACGGACGACTAGCTTTGAACACCTACGAGCAGTACTTC. Translation gives CASSPRPPHGRLALNTYEQYF.

This chain links TRBV5-1 with TRBJ2-7, with a possible D match to TRBD2 (6 bases). This CDR3 has 18 amino acids. Between the trimmed V and J ends, which lost 0 bases and 2 bases, there was a span of 21 bases. Per germline, CDR1 SGHRS and CDR2 YFSETQ. The CDR3, as DNA: TGCGCCAGCAGCTTGGGGACCTTAGCGGTGCCCGATACCTACGAGCAGTACTTC. As protein: CASSLGTLAVPDTYEQYF.

V and J are TRBV7-9 and TRBJ1-5, with 9 positions matching TRBD1. The V and J ends lost 3 bases and 3 bases, in that order; junction bases with no gene match: 3. The CDR3 contains 15 residues. The germline CDR1 and CDR2 sequences are SEHNR and FQNEAQ (reference sequence). For the CDR3, the DNA is TGTGCCAGCAGCTTCGGGGACAGGGCCAATCAGCCCCAGCATTTT. Translated: CASSFGDRANQPQHF.

The chain couples TRBV19 to TRBJ1-4, with 10 bases that match TRBD1. From germline, CDR1 is LNHDA and CDR2 SQIVND (reference sequence). The CDR3 consists of 17 residues. J was trimmed by 6 bases and V by 7 bases; bases with no gene match: 14. Here the CDR3 DNA reads TGTGCCAGTACCCCCCGAGGTCGGGACAGGGGTTATGAAAAACTGTTTTTT. Its translation: CASTPRGRDRGYEKLFF.

A few counts support this clone. This chain joins TRBV7-9 and TRBJ2-5; 9 nucleotides align to TRBD2. Germline V gene lookup returns CDR1 SEHNR and CDR2 FQNEAQ (reference sequence). CDR3 length equals 15 residues. The V and J ends lost 1 base and 5 bases, in that order; junction bases with no gene match: 5. The CDR3 sequence is CASSLDLAGPETQYF. The CDR3 bases are TGTGCCAGCAGCTTAGATCTAGCGGGACCGGAGACCCAGTACTTC.

The chain is built from TRBV27 and TRBJ2-7; TRBD2 matches at 10 bases. The trim removed 2 bases at V and 6 bases at J, leaving 16 bases unmatched. Germline V lookup: CDR1 MNHEY, CDR2 SMNVEV (reference sequence). The length of the CDR3 is 18 residues. The CDR3 DNA follows: TGTGCCAGCAGTTTAGGCCCCTCTTCGAGCGGGGGGGCCGGCGAGCAGTACTTC. It yields the protein CASSLGPSSSGGAGEQYF.

This chain joins TRBV28 and TRBJ2-7, with 15 bases identical to TRBD2. V shed 8 bases and J 4 bases; nucleotides not matched to a gene: 3. This CDR3 is built from 14 residues. From germline, CDR1 is MDHEN and CDR2 SYDVKM. The CDR3 bases are TGTGCCAGCGGGACTAGCGGGGGGACGTACGAGCAGTACTTC. Encoded protein: CASGTSGGTYEQYF.

Concerning this clone itself: The sample contains more than one DNA sequence encoding this CDR3. The rearrangement links TRBV18 to TRBJ2-1, with D possibly TRBD1 on 6 matching bases. In germline, CDR1 is KGHSH, CDR2 LQKENI. Trimming removed 3 bases from V and 7 bases from J, with 7 bases in between. The CDR3 covers 12 residues. The CDR3, as DNA: TGTGCCAGCTCACCCACAGGGAATGAGCAGTTCTTC. The encoded protein is CASSPTGNEQFF.

The chain joins TRBV7-2 to TRBJ2-7; TRBD2 matches at 7 bases. The CDR3 contains 14 residues. From germline, CDR1 is SGHTA and CDR2 FQGNSA. J gave up 4 bases and V 5 bases, and 8 bases lay outside the gene matches. CDR3 loop: CASSLTSDPYEQYF. Here the CDR3 DNA reads TGTGCCAGCAGCCTCACTAGCGATCCGTACGAGCAGTACTTC. Based on the CDR3 plus reference TRBV7-2 and TRBJ2-7, the full variable domain is GAGVSQSPSNKVTEKGKDVELRCDPISGHTALYWYRQSLGQGLEFLIYFQGNSAPDKSGLPSDRFSAERTGGSVSTLTIQRTQQEDSAVYLCASSLTSDPYEQYFGPGTRLTVT.

V is TRBV9 and J is TRBJ1-5; maybe TRBD1 (6 bases). This CDR3 is 15 amino acids long. V lost 0 bases and J 5 bases, leaving 12 bases between the germline ends. Germline V gene data show CDR1 as SGDLS and CDR2 as YYNGEE. The CDR3 DNA follows: TGTGCCAGCAGCGTAGACGGACAGTTTTATCAGCCCCAGCATTTT. Protein: CASSVDGQFYQPQHF.